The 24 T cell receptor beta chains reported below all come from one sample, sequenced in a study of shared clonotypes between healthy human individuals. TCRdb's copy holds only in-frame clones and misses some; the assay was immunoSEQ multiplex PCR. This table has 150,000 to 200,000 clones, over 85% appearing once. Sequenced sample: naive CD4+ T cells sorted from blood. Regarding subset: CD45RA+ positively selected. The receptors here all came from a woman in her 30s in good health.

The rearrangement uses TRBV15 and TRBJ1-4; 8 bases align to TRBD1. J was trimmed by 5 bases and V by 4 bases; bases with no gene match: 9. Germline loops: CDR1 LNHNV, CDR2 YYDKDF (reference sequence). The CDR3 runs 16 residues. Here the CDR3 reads CATSTTLTGANEKLFF. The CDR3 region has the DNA TGTGCCACCAGCACGACACTGACAGGGGCCAATGAAAAACTGTTTTTT.

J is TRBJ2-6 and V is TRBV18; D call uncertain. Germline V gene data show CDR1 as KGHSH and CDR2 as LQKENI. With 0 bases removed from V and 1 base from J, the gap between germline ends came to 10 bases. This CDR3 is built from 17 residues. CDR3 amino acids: CASSPPPGASGANVLTF. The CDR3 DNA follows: TGTGCCAGCTCACCACCGCCGGGCGCGTCTGGGGCCAACGTCCTGACTTTC.

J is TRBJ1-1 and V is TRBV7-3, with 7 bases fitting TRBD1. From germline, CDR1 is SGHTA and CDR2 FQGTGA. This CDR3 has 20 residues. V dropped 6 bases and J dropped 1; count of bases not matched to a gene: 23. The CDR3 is CASSKLYGGGTAWQNTEAFF. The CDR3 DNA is TGTGCCAGCAGTAAACTCTATGGAGGGGGGACAGCTTGGCAGAACACTGAAGCTTTCTTT.

The CDR3, as DNA: TGTGCCAGCAGCAACCATTACGGCGGGGAGCTGTTTTTT. Translating gives CASSNHYGGELFF. The rearrangement uses TRBV7-2 and TRBJ2-2; D uncertain. V was trimmed by 5 bases and J by 7 bases, leaving 11 bases between them. The CDR3 spans 13 residues. Germline V gene data show CDR1 as SGHTA and CDR2 as FQGNSA.

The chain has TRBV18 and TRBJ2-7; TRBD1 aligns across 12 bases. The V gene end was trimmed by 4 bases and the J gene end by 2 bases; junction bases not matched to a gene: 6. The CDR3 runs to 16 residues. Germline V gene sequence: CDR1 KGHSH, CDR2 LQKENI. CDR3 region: CASSLGTGGNAYEQYF. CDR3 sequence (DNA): TGTGCCAGCTCACTAGGGACAGGGGGCAACGCCTACGAGCAGTACTTC.

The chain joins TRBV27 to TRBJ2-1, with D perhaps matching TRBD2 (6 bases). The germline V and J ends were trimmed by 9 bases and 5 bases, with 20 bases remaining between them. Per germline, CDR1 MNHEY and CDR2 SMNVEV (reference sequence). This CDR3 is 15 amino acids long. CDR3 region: CASRRTGLVNNEQFF. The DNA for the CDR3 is TGTGCCAGTCGGCGGACGGGACTGGTTAACAATGAGCAGTTCTTC.

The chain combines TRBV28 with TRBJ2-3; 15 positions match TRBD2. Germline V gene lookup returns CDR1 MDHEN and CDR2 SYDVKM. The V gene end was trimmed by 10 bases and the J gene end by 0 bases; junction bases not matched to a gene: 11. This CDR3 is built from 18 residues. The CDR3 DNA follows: TGTGCCACCTCACTCTACGGACTAGCGGGAGGGAGCACAGATACGCAGTATTTT. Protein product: CATSLYGLAGGSTDTQYF.

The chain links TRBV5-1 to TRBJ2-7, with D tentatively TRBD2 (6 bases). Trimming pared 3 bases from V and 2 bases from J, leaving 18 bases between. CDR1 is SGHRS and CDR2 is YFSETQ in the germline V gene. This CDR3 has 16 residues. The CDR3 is CASSSNSFGGTYEQYF. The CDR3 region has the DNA TGCGCCAGCAGCTCCAATTCATTTGGAGGGACCTACGAGCAGTACTTC.

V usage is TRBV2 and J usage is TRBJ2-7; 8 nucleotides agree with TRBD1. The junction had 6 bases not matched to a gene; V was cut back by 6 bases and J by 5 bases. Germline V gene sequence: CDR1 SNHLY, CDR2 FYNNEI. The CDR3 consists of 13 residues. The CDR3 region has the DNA TGTGCCAGCAGCGGACAGGGTTGGGACGAGCAGTACTTC. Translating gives CASSGQGWDEQYF.

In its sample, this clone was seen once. This CDR3 is CASSIGQGRNQPQHF. CDR3 DNA: TGTGCCAGTAGTATAGGACAGGGCCGCAATCAGCCCCAGCATTTT. The J gene is TRBJ1-5, the V gene TRBV19; 7 bases align to TRBD1. The CDR3 totals 15 residues. After removal of 1 base from V and 2 bases from J, the junction contained 2 bases not matched to a gene. Germline-derived CDR1 and CDR2 are LNHDA and SQIVND (reference sequence).

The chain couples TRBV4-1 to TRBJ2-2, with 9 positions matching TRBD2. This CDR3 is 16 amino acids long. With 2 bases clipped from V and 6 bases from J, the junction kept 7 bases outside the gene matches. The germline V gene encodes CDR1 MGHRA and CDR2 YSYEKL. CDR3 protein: CASSQTGLAVAGELFF. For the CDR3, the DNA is TGCGCCAGCAGCCAAACGGGACTAGCAGTTGCCGGGGAGCTGTTTTTT.

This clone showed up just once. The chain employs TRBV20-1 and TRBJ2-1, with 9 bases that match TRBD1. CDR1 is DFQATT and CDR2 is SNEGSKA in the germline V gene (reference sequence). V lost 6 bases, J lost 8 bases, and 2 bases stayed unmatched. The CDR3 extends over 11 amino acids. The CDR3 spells CSAGQGHEQFF. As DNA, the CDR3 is TGCAGTGCCGGACAGGGGCATGAGCAGTTCTTC.

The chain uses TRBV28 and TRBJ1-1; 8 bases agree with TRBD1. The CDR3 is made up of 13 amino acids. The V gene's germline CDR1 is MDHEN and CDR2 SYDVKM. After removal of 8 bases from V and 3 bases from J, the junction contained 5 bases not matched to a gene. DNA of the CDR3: TGTGCCAGCCGGGGACAGGAAGACACTGAAGCTTTCTTT. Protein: CASRGQEDTEAFF.

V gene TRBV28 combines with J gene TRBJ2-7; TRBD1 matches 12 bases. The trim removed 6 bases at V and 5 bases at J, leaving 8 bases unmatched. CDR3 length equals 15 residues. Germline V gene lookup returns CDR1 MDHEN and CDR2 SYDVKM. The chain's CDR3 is CASRGGQGAFDEQYF. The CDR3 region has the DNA TGTGCCAGCAGGGGGGGACAGGGGGCTTTCGACGAGCAGTACTTC.

The CDR3 bases are TGTGCCAGCAGTCCAACTTGGGACATTCGTAATGAGCAGTTCTTC. Residues: CASSPTWDIRNEQFF. The chain employs TRBV6-5 and TRBJ2-1; tentative D call: TRBD1 (6 bases). Trimming removed 5 bases at V and 7 bases at J, with 18 bases between. Per the germline V gene, CDR1 is MNHEY and CDR2 is SVGAGI. The CDR3 spans 15 residues.

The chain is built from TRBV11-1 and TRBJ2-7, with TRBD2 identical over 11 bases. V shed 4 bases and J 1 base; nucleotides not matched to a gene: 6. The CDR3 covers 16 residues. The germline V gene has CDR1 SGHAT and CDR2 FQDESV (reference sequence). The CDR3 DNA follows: TGTGCCAGCAGCTCATACGGGACTAGCGGTTCCTACGAGCAGTACTTC. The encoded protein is CASSSYGTSGSYEQYF.

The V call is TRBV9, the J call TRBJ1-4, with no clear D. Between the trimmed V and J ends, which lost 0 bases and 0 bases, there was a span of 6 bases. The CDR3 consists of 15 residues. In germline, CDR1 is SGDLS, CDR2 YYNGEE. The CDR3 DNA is TGTGCCAGCAGCGTAGGAGTCTCAACTAATGAAAAACTGTTTTTT. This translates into CASSVGVSTNEKLFF.

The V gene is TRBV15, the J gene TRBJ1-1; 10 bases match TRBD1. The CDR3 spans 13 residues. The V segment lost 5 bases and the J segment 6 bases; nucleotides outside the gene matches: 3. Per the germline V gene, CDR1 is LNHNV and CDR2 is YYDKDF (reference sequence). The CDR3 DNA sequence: TGTGCCACCAGCGGGACAGGGGTGGCTGAAGCTTTCTTT. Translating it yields CATSGTGVAEAFF.

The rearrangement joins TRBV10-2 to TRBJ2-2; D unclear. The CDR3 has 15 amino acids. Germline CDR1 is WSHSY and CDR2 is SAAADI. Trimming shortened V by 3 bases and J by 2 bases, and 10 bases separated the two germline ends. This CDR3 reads CASSDRQFNTGELFF. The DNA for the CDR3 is TGCGCCAGCAGTGACCGGCAGTTCAACACCGGGGAGCTGTTTTTT.

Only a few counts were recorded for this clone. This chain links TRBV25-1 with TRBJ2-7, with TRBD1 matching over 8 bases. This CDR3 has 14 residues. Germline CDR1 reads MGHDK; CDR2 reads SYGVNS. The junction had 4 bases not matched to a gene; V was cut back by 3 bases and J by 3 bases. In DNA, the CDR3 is TGTGCCAGCAGTGATGACAGGGGAAGCTACGAGCAGTACTTC. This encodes CASSDDRGSYEQYF.

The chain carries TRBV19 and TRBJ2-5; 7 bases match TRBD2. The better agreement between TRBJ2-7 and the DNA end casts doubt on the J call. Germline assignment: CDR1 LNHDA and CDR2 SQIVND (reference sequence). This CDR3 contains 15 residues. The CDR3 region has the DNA TGTGCCAGTAGCCTTAGCGGGTTAGGAACCTACGAGCAGTACTTC. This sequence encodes CASSLSGLGTYEQYF.

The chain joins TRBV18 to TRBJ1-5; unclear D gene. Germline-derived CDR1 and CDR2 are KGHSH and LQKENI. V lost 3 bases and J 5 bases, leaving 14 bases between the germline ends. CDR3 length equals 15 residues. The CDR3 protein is CASSPGGEGYQPQHF. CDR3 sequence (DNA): TGTGCCAGCTCACCCGGCGGGGAAGGGTATCAGCCCCAGCATTTT.

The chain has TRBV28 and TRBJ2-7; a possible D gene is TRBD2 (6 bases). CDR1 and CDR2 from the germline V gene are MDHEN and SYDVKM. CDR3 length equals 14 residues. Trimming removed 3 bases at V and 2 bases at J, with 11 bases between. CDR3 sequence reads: CASSLEGLPYEQYF. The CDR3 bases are TGTGCCAGCAGTTTGGAGGGCTTACCCTACGAGCAGTACTTC.

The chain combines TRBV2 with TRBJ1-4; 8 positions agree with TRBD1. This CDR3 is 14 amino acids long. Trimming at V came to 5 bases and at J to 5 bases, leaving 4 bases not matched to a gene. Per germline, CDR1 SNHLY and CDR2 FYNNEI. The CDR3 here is CASSRQGINEKLFF. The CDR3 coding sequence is TGTGCCAGCAGTCGACAGGGGATAAATGAAAAACTGTTTTTT.